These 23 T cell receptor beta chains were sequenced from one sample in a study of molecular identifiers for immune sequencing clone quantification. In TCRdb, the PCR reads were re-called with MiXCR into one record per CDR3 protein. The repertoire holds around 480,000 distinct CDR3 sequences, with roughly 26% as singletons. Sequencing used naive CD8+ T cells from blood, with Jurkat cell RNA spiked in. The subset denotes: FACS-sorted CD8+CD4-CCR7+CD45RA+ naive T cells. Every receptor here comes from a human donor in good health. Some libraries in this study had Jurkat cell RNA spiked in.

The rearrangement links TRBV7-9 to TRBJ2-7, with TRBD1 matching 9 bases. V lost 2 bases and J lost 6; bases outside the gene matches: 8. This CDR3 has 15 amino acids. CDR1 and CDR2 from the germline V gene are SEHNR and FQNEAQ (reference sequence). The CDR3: CASSLPRTGVVEQYF. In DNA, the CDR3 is TGTGCCAGCAGCTTACCCCGGACAGGGGTGGTCGAGCAGTACTTC.

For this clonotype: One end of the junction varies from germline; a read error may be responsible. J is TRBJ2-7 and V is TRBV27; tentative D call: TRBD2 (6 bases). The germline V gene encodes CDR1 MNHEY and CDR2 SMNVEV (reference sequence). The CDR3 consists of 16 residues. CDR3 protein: CACSLVTAGYLFEQYF. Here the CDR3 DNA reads TGTGCCTGCAGCCTTGTGACGGCGGGATACCTCTTCGAGCAGTACTTC.

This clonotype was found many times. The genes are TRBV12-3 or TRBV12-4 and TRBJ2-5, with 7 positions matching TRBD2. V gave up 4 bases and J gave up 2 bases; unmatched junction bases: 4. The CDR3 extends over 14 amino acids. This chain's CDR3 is CASSSLAEQETQYF. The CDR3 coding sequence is TGTGCCAGCAGTTCCCTAGCGGAACAAGAGACCCAGTACTTC.

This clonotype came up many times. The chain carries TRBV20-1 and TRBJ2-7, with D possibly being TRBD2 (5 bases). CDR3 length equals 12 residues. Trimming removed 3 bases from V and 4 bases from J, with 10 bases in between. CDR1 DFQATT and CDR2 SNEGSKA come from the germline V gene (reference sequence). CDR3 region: CSARVSGYEQYF. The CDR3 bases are TGCAGTGCTAGGGTTTCGGGATACGAGCAGTACTTC.

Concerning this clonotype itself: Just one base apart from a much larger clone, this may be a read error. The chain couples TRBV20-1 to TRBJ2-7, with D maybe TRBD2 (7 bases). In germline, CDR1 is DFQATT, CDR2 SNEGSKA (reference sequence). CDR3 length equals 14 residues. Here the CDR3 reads CSARARGGFYAQYF. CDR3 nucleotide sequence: TGCAGTGCTAGGGCGCGCGGGGGCTTCTACGCGCAGTACTTC.

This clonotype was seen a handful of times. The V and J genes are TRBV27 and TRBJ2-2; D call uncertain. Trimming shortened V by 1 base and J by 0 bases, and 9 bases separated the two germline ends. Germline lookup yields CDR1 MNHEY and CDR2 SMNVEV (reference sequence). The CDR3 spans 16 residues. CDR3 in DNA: TGTGCCAGCAGTTTATTAAGCCCAACGAACACCGGGGAGCTGTTTTTT. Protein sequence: CASSLLSPTNTGELFF.

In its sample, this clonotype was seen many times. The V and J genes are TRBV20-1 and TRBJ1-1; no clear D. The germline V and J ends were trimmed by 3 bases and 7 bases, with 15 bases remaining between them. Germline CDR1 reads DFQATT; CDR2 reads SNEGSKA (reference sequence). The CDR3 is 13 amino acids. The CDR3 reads CSASSGYKGEAFF. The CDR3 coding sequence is TGCAGTGCTAGCAGTGGTTATAAGGGTGAAGCTTTCTTT.

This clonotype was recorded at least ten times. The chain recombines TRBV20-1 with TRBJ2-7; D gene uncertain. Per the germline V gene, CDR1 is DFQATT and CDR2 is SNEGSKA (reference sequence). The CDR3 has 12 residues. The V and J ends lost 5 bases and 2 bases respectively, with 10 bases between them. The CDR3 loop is CSAPRSTYEQYF. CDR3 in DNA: TGCAGTGCTCCCCGCAGTACCTACGAGCAGTACTTC.

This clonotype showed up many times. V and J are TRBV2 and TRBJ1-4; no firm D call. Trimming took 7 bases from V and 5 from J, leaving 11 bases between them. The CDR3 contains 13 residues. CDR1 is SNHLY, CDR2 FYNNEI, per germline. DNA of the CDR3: TGTGCCAGCATTGGGTCGACCAATGAAAAACTGTTTTTT. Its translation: CASIGSTNEKLFF.

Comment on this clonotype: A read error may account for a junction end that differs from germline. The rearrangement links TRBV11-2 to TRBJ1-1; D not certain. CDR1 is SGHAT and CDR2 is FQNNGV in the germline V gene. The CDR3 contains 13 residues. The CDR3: CASKGRSNTEAYF. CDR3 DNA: TGTGCCAGCAAGGGCAGATCGAACACTGAAGCTTACTTT.

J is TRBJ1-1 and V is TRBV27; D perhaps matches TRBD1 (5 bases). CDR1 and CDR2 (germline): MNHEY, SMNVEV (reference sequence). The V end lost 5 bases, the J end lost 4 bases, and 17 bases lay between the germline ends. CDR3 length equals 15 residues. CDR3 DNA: TGTGCCAGCAGTCTAGGGAGGGGATTGGGCACTGAAGCTTTCTTT. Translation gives CASSLGRGLGTEAFF.

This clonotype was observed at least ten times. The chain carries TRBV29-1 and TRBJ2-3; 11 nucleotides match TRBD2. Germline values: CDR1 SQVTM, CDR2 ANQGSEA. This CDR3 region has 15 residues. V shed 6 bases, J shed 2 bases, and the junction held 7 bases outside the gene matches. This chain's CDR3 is CSVISGRGSTDTQYF. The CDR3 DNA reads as TGCAGCGTCATTAGCGGGAGGGGGTCCACAGATACGCAGTATTTT.

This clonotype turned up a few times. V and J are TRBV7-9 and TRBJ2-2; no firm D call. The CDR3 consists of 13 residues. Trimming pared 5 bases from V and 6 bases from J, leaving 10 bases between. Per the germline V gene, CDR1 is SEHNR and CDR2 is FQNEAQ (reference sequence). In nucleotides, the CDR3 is TGTGCCAGCAGCCCTGGGTTGGCCGGGGAGCTGTTTTTT. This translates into CASSPGLAGELFF.

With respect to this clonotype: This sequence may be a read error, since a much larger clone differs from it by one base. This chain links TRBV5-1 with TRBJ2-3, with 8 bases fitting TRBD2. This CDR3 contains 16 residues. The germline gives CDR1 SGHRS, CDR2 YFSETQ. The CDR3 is CASSLALSGDTDTQCF. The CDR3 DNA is TGCGCCAGCAGCTTGGCCCTTAGCGGGGACACAGATACGCAGTGTTTT.

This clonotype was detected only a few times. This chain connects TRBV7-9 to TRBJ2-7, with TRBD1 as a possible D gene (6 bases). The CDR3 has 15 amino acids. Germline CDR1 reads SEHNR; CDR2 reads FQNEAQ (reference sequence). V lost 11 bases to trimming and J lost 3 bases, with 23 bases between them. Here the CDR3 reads CASSGPSQGYYEQYF. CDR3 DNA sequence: TGTGCCTCCTCCGGCCCCTCACAGGGATACTACGAGCAGTACTTC.

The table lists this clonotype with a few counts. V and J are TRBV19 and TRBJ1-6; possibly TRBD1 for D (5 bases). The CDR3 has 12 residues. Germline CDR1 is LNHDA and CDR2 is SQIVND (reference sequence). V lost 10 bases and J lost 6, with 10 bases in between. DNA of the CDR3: TGTGCCACCTCAGGGAGTAATTCACCCCTCCACTTT. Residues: CATSGSNSPLHF.

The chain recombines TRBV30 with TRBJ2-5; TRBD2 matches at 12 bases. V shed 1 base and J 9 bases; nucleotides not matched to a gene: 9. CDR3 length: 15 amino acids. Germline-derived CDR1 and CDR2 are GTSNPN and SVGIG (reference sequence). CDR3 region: CAWSASSGREMAQYF. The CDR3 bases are TGTGCCTGGAGTGCTTCTAGCGGGAGGGAAATGGCCCAGTACTTC.

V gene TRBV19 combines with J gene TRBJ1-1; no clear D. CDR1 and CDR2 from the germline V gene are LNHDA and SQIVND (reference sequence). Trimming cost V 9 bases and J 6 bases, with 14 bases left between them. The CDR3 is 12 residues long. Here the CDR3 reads CASEGRLSEAFF. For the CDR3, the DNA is TGTGCCAGCGAAGGCCGACTTTCTGAAGCTTTCTTT.

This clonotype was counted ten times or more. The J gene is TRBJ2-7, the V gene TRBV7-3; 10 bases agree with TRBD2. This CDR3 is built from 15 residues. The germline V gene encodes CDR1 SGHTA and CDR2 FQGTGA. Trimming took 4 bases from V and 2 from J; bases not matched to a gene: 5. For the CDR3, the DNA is TGTGCCAGCAGCTATCTAGCGGGAGCTCCCTACGAGCAGTACTTC. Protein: CASSYLAGAPYEQYF. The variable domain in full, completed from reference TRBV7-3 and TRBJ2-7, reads GAGVSQTPSNKVTEKGKYVELRCDPISGHTALYWYRQSLGQGPEFLIYFQGTGAADDSGLPNDRFFAVRPEGSVSTLKIQRTERGDSAVYLCASSYLAGAPYEQYFGPGTRLTVT.

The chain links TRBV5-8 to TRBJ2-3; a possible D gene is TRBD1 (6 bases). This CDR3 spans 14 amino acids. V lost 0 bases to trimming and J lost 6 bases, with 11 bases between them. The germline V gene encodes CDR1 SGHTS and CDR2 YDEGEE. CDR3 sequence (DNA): TGTGCCAGCAGCTTGGGGCGACAGGCGGATACGCAGTATTTT. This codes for CASSLGRQADTQYF.

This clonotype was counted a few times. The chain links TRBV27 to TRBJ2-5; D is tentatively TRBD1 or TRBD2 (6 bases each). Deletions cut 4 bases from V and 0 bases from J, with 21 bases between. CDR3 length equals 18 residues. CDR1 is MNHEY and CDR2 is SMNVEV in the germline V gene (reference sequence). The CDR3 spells CASSSLVGGWGYQETQYF. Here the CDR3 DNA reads TGTGCCAGCAGTTCACTCGTGGGGGGCTGGGGGTACCAAGAGACCCAGTACTTC.

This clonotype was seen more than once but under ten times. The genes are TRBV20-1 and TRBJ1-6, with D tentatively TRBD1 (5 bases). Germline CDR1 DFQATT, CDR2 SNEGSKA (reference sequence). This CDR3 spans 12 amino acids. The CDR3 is CRASGLNSPLHF. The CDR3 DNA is TGCAGGGCGTCGGGGCTTAATTCACCCCTCCACTTT.

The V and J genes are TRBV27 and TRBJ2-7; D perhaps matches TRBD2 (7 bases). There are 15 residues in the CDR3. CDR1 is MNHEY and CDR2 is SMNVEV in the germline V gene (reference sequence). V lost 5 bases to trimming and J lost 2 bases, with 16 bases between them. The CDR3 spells CASSHGGGTTYEQYF. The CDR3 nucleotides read TGTGCCAGCAGTCACGGGGGCGGGACTACCTACGAGCAGTACTTC.